This entry concerns a single TCR beta chain. This clone's antigen is unknown. Base qualities are not at hand, and no much larger clone is one base apart. The entry originates in a study of early stage breast cancer tumors (dated by TCRdb to about 2017). General notes on the study: Of the roughly 17 invasive breast tumors, more than 9 were found to be estrogen receptor-positive, progesterone receptor-positive and HER2-negative. A read coverage of roughly 10-fold per sample was achieved on average. A total of some 2.6 million templates, representing some 1,000,000 unique clonotypes, were detected across all samples. About 70% of the 12 ER+/PR+/HER2- tumors were invasive ductal carcinomas, while the other four were invasive lobular carcinomas.

Every sample was amplified as two independent genomic DNA replicates, using approximately 0.5 ug for blood and approximately 1.4 ug for tumor or normal breast. TCRB sequencing of genomic DNA was carried out with the ImmunoSeq Intro kit according to the manufacturer's instructions. The multiplex PCR ran for around 30 cycles using proprietary primers and spike-in control sequences for absolute quantification. Single-end 150-bp reads were used to sequence an 87-bp fragment spanning the CDR3 plus the flanking V and J genes. Seven samples, with two replicates for each sample, were multiplexed per lane of an Illumina MiSeq using version 3.0 chemistry. As for the authors' bioinformatics: The vendor's proprietary pipeline processed the raw data and merged both replicates into a single result for each sample. Clonotypes were defined as productive rearrangements sharing the V-gene family, CDR3 amino acid sequence and J-gene segment. Clonality was computed as 1 minus the normalized Shannon entropy (Pielou evenness) of TCRB abundances. To estimate T cell density, the total number of templates was divided by the number of input cells, which was inferred from the amount of DNA input. Total repertoire diversity and clonality were estimated with Recon using default parameters. A clonotype counted as tumor-enriched if its abundance in tumor exceeded 0.1% and was at least 32-fold higher than its abundance in normal breast. The table comes from immuneACCESS by way of TCRdb, which keeps in-frame sequences with V and J called. Part of the clones is missing from these tables; in studies checked, under half for an unresolved V gene and the rest for unknown reasons. V, J and clone size are those of that table, while D and trimming were read from the DNA. The sample includes about 36,000 clones, with 74% observed a single time. The top ten clonotypes cover 6.5% to 8% of the sample.

The study profiled bulk TCR beta-chain repertoires in matched peripheral blood, tumor and adjacent normal breast tissue taken from approximately 15 patients with early-stage breast cancer. Before surgery, roughly 4.5-11 mL of whole blood was collected into EDTA tubes and then processed within 2 hours. Peripheral blood mononuclear cells were isolated by Ficoll-Paque centrifugation in SepMate-50 tubes. For storage in liquid nitrogen, PBMCs were cryopreserved as aliquots of 2 to 4 million cells in roughly 90% FBS with about 10% DMSO. The Qiagen AllPrep DNA/RNA Mini kit was used for genomic DNA extraction. Broad study findings and their caveats: Enriched TCRB sequences shared across patients were found to be mostly commonly generated sequences that were unlikely to play an important role in the tumor microenvironment. Greater similarity was observed between blood and normal breast repertoires than between blood and tumor repertoires, and tumor was distinguished from normal in about 85% of the 16 patients when each tissue was compared with blood. Sequencing bulk genomic DNA from unsorted cells could not capture chain pairing or functional markers like CD4, CD8 and FOXP3. Approximately 2.5-fold higher T cell density and higher clonality were observed in tumors than in adjacent normal breast tissue. Because the cohort was small, analysis by tumor subtype was not possible.

V is reduced by 6 bases and J by 2 bases, leaving a spacing of 11 bases between them. According to the germline V gene, CDR1 reads MRHNA and CDR2 reads SNTAGT. There are 14 amino acids in the CDR3, from cysteine to phenylalanine inclusive. Of all the DNA, just the CDR3 is kept, 42 bases in frame from base 1. This TCR was sampled from a person aged 55 to 75 with breast cancer. The sample taken for sequencing was blood. The chain is made from TRBV6-4 and TRBJ2-1; a tentative D match to TRBD2 spans 5 bases. At the DNA level, the sequence is TGTGCCAGCAGCGCCGACGGGACCTACAATGAGCAGTTCTTC. The translation is CASSADGTYNEQFF.